This T cell receptor (beta chain) was obtained from a study of regulatory T cells in long-lasting Graves disease. The study's findings and limits: Thyroid tissue was not studied; only peripheral blood was. Gene preferences differed: TRBV28, TRBJ1-2, TRBJ2-5 in persistent cases.

This clonotype was recorded a few times. Its antigen is as yet unknown. The time point: newly diagnosed GD, antithyroid drugs for less than 3 months. After RNA was extracted from PBMCs, the TCR library was made from it. EDTA tubes held 9 to 10 milliliters of peripheral blood from each patient. The authors built TCR beta libraries using iRepertoire HTBI primers and Arm-PCR of CDR3 regions. TCRdb reanalysed the multiplex PCR reads using MiXCR and keeps one entry per CDR3 protein. The data contain 500,000 to 700,000 distinct CDR3 sequences, under 20% of them singletons. The CDR3 runs to 16 residues. CDR1 is SGHTA and CDR2 is FQGTGA in the germline V gene. The trim removed 2 bases at V and 3 bases at J, leaving 7 bases unmatched. These sequences were also reported in another study, on T cells in Graves' hyperthyroidism and ophthalmopathy.

Sequencing was performed on peripheral blood mononuclear cells (PBMCs), taken at new diagnosis, from a patient treated with antithyroid drugs. The V gene is TRBV7-3, the J gene TRBJ2-5; 9 nucleotides match TRBD2. The receptor's source is a woman aged 25 to 39 with Graves disease. The CDR3 DNA reads TGTGCCAGCAGCTTAGGAGGGCTAGCGGGGAAAGAGACCCAGTACTTC. Protein: CASSLGGLAGKETQYF.